What follows are 27 T cell receptor beta chains derived from one specimen sequenced in a study of prognosis after radiotherapy for stage I lung cancer. By two-round multiplex PCR, the TCR beta CDR3 was amplified from genomic DNA. First-round PCR employed TRBV- and TRBJ-specific primers for each gene. One entry per CDR3 protein results from TCRdb running MiXCR on the multiplex PCR reads. The table has fewer than 40,000 distinct CDR3 sequences, 40% to 60% seen once; the top ten hold approximately 15%. Sequenced here: PBMCs, sampled before or after stereotactic body radiation therapy (not recorded which). The origin of the receptors is a donor at least 50 years old with non-small cell lung cancer.

This clonotype was counted ten times or more. The chain carries TRBV18 and TRBJ2-3, with 7 bases matching TRBD1. This CDR3 has 19 residues. In germline, CDR1 is KGHSH, CDR2 LQKENI. J gave up 0 bases and V 3 bases, and 15 bases lay outside the gene matches. The DNA of the CDR3 is TGTGCCAGCTCACCCATAGGACAGGCGATAAAGCCTAGCACAGATACGCAGTATTTT. Its translation: CASSPIGQAIKPSTDTQYF.

With respect to this clonotype: A far larger clone is just one base off, so this is likely a read error. V and J are TRBV7-9 and TRBJ2-2; D unclear. Germline lookup yields CDR1 SEHNR and CDR2 FQNEAQ (reference sequence). This CDR3 region has 14 residues. For the CDR3, the DNA is TGTGCCAGCAGGCGATTAAGGAACACCTGGGAGCTGTTTTTT. Its protein product is CASRRLRNTWELFF.

As for this clonotype: This likely stems from a read error, as it lies one base from a far larger clone. V gene TRBV6-4 combines with J gene TRBJ2-2; the D gene is possibly TRBD2 (6 bases). Per germline, CDR1 MRHNA and CDR2 SNTAGT. This CDR3 is 14 amino acids long. The CDR3 DNA reads TGTGTCAGTTCAGCGGGTTTAAACACCGGGGAGCTGTTTTTT. Protein sequence: CVSSAGLNTGELFF.

This clonotype was counted many times. J is TRBJ2-3 and V is TRBV29-1; D not resolved. Trimming pared 0 bases from V and 4 bases from J, leaving 14 bases between. This CDR3 contains 15 residues. CDR1 is SQVTM and CDR2 is ANQGSEA in the germline V gene. This CDR3 is CSVEDWRIVADTQYF. In DNA form, the CDR3 reads TGCAGCGTTGAAGACTGGAGAATTGTCGCAGATACGCAGTATTTT.

This clonotype was counted a single time. The chain employs TRBV11-2 and TRBJ1-2; unclear D gene. The CDR3 extends over 13 amino acids. V shed 2 bases and J shed 5 bases, with 9 bases lying between them. The germline V gene encodes CDR1 SGHAT and CDR2 FQNNGV. CDR3 in DNA: TGTGCCAGCAGCTTATATCTTGGGTATGGCTACACCTTC. The encoded protein is CASSLYLGYGYTF.

This clonotype was recorded many times. The J gene is TRBJ2-3, the V gene TRBV11-2; D is undetermined. Germline CDR1 reads SGHAT; CDR2 reads FQNNGV. Trimming shortened V by 1 base and J by 0 bases, and 5 bases separated the two germline ends. CDR3 length equals 14 residues. The DNA of the CDR3 is TGTGCCAGCAGCTTAGTTCGTAGCACAGATACGCAGTATTTT. Encoded protein: CASSLVRSTDTQYF.

This clonotype has a count of ten or more. The CDR3 DNA is TGTGCCAGCAGCTTAAGTAACAATTCACCCCTCCACTTT. Translating gives CASSLSNNSPLHF. The chain links TRBV7-3 to TRBJ1-6, with D hard to call. V was pared by 1 base and J by 7 bases, with 5 bases between. The germline V gene encodes CDR1 SGHTA and CDR2 FQGTGA. The CDR3 has 13 amino acids.

The chain links TRBV10-3 to TRBJ2-2, with 7 bases lining up with TRBD1. Germline CDR1 ENHRY, CDR2 SYGVKD. The CDR3 runs to 16 residues. V shed 9 bases, J shed 0 bases, and the junction held 10 bases outside the gene matches. CDR3 sequence (DNA): TGTGCCATAGGAAAGAGACAGGGTTCGAACACCGGGGAGCTGTTTTTT. This codes for CAIGKRQGSNTGELFF.

This clonotype was seen many times. The CDR3 bases are TGTGCCAGCAGCCTGACCGATCCTTTGGAAAAACTGTTTTTT. Its protein is CASSLTDPLEKLFF. The gene calls are TRBV7-9 and TRBJ1-4; D gene unclear. This CDR3 spans 14 amino acids. Germline-derived CDR1 and CDR2 are SEHNR and FQNEAQ (reference sequence). V lost 5 bases, J lost 8 bases, and 15 bases lay in between.

V usage is TRBV2 and J usage is TRBJ1-6; D gene uncertain. Trimming left V 7 bases short and J 4 bases short, with 17 bases between. This CDR3 has 16 residues. CDR1 and CDR2 from the germline V gene are SNHLY and FYNNEI. CDR3 in amino acids: CASTPGLRSYNSPLHF. The CDR3 nucleotides read TGTGCCAGCACCCCAGGCCTGAGATCATATAATTCACCCCTCCACTTT.

Concerning this clonotype itself: The germline gene is not matched at one end of the junction; a read error may be the cause. This sequence joins TRBV3-1 and TRBJ1-2; 12 positions agree with TRBD1. The germline gives CDR1 LGHDT, CDR2 YNNKEL (reference sequence). The length of the CDR3 is 15 residues. CDR3 protein: CAISAPGQGARGYTF. The DNA of the CDR3 is TGTGCCATCAGCGCTCCGGGACAGGGGGCGAGGGGCTACACCTTC.

This sequence joins TRBV19 and TRBJ1-5, with 8 bases fitting TRBD1. V shed 0 bases, J shed 7 bases, and the junction held 5 bases outside the gene matches. Germline V gives CDR1 LNHDA, CDR2 SQIVND (reference sequence). CDR3 size: 15 residues. CDR3 protein: CASSIDDRGLQPQHF. The CDR3 coding sequence is TGTGCCAGTAGTATAGATGACAGGGGACTCCAGCCCCAGCATTTT.

This clonotype was seen at least ten times. V gene TRBV19 combines with J gene TRBJ2-3, with 13 bases lining up with TRBD2. Germline loops: CDR1 LNHDA, CDR2 SQIVND (reference sequence). The CDR3 is 16 residues long. The V segment lost 2 bases and the J segment 8 bases; nucleotides outside the gene matches: 7. The CDR3 protein is CASSIRTSGSSGTQYF. CDR3 in DNA: TGTGCCAGTAGTATAAGGACTAGCGGGAGTTCGGGTACGCAGTATTTT.

This clonotype has only a few counts. This chain joins TRBV11-3 and TRBJ2-1, with TRBD2 as a possible D gene (6 bases). The CDR3 sequence is 16 residues long. Trimming cost V 2 bases and J 9 bases, with 20 bases left between them. Germline loops: CDR1 SGHNT, CDR2 YENEEA. Written as DNA, the CDR3 is TGTGCCAGCAGCTTATGGTCCAGCGGGCCCACGGGTGAGCAGTTCTTC. It translates to CASSLWSSGPTGEQFF.

This clonotype was seen at least ten times. The chain is built from TRBV20-1 and TRBJ1-2, with D unresolved. V was clipped by 6 bases and J by 1 base, with 12 bases between them. The CDR3 length is 13 residues. CDR1 is DFQATT, CDR2 SNEGSKA, per germline (reference sequence). DNA of the CDR3: TGCAGTGCCAGAATCGAGGGTAACTATGGCTACACCTTC. Translated, it gives CSARIEGNYGYTF.

This clonotype showed up many times. The V and J genes are TRBV30 and TRBJ2-5; D is unclear. Trimming cost V 1 base and J 1 base, with 4 bases left between them. Germline-derived CDR1 and CDR2 are GTSNPN and SVGIG (reference sequence). CDR3 length: 12 amino acids. CDR3 sequence reads: CAWSGPQETQYF. Here the CDR3 DNA reads TGTGCCTGGAGTGGGCCCCAAGAGACCCAGTACTTC.

On this clonotype: A far larger clone is off by one base, so a read error is likely. The chain joins TRBV6-4 to TRBJ1-1, with D uncertain. The CDR3 runs 16 residues. V was shortened by 5 bases and J by 1 base, with 17 bases between the two germline ends. The V gene's germline CDR1 is MRHNA and CDR2 SNTAGT. CDR3 sequence: CASSYKERVPNTEAFF. The CDR3 DNA sequence: TGTGCCAGCAGTTATAAGGAGAGGGTACCGAACACTGAAGCTTTCTTT.

This clonotype occurred many times. The chain employs TRBV12-3 or TRBV12-4 and TRBJ1-5; D unclear. Trimming pared 3 bases from V and 4 bases from J, leaving 10 bases between. The CDR3 is made up of 14 amino acids. CDR3 in DNA: TGTGCCAGCAGTTTGAGCACACGAAATCAGCCCCAGCATTTT. Encoded protein: CASSLSTRNQPQHF.

This clonotype was seen repeatedly, ten times or more. The chain employs TRBV6-9 and TRBJ2-3, with D tentatively TRBD2 (7 bases). This CDR3 contains 15 residues. Germline lookup yields CDR1 MNHGY and CDR2 SVAAGI. V was clipped by 3 bases and J by 1 base, with 11 bases between them. CDR3 amino acids: CASSYVGGGTDTQYF. In DNA form, the CDR3 reads TGTGCCAGCAGTTACGTAGGGGGGGGCACAGATACGCAGTATTTT.

In regard to this clonotype: One junction end does not reproduce the germline sequence, and a read error may be involved. This rearrangement joins TRBV6-1 to TRBJ2-2; D possibly corresponds to TRBD2 (6 bases). From germline, CDR1 is MNHNS and CDR2 SASEGT. The CDR3 extends over 14 amino acids. CDR3 in amino acids: CAGRTVGSTGELFF. The CDR3 nucleotides read TGTGCCGGCAGGACTGTCGGGAGTACCGGGGAGCTGTTTTTT.

Notes on this clonotype: Given a far larger clone just one base away, this is likely a sequencing read error. The CDR3 nucleotides read TGTGCCAGCAGCTTAAATGGCGAGGGTGACTATGTCTACACCTTC. Its protein is CASSLNGEGDYVYTF. V usage is TRBV7-9 and J usage is TRBJ1-2, with no clear D. This CDR3 region has 15 residues. From germline, CDR1 is SEHNR and CDR2 FQNEAQ (reference sequence).

This clonotype was seen once. V gene TRBV28 combines with J gene TRBJ2-2, with 11 bases identical to TRBD1. V was pared by 6 bases and J by 5 bases, with 8 bases of the junction left unmatched. The germline V gene encodes CDR1 MDHEN and CDR2 SYDVKM. The CDR3 runs 16 residues. The CDR3 sequence: CASSILGTGGTGELFF. DNA for the CDR3: TGTGCCAGCAGCATCCTGGGGACAGGGGGAACCGGGGAGCTGTTTTTT.

On this clonotype itself: At one end the junction does not follow the germline gene, possibly because of a read error. The V call is TRBV7-2, the J call TRBJ2-2; D ambiguous. This CDR3 spans 15 amino acids. Germline lookup yields CDR1 SGHTA and CDR2 FQGNSA. CDR3 nucleotide sequence: TGTTCCAGCAGCTTAGGTGCCCTTAAAACCGGGGAGCTGTTTTTT. Encoded protein: CSSSLGALKTGELFF.

This clonotype was recorded at least ten times. V gene TRBV20-1 combines with J gene TRBJ2-3; unclear D gene. The germline V gene encodes CDR1 DFQATT and CDR2 SNEGSKA (reference sequence). Trimming removed 1 base at V and 2 bases at J, with 7 bases between. The CDR3 covers 13 residues. This CDR3 reads CSARGLITDTQYF. The CDR3 DNA reads as TGCAGTGCTAGAGGACTCATCACAGATACGCAGTATTTT.

Worth noting for this clonotype: This likely came from a read error, as a far larger clone is one base away. The rearrangement joins TRBV6-5 to TRBJ2-1; unclear D gene. Germline V gives CDR1 MNHEY, CDR2 SVGAGI. The V end lost 10 bases, the J end lost 8 bases, and 15 bases lay between the germline ends. The CDR3 has 12 residues. The CDR3 coding sequence is TGTGCCATCAGAGCCCGTGTGGATGAGCAGTTCTTC. Encoded protein: CAIRARVDEQFF.

On this clonotype itself: A far larger clone is off by one base, so a read error is likely. The chain links TRBV6-4 to TRBJ2-2; TRBD1 matches at 9 bases. The CDR3 spans 16 residues. CDR1 MRHNA and CDR2 SNTAGT come from the germline V gene. The junction had 13 bases not matched to a gene; V was cut back by 10 bases and J by 4 bases. CDR3 sequence: CAISRRGQGRTGELFF. CDR3 bases: TGTGCCATCAGCCGCCGGGGACAGGGACGCACCGGGGAGCTGTTTTTT.

The sample holds many counts of this clonotype. V usage is TRBV5-5 and J usage is TRBJ2-7, with 7 bases that match TRBD1. The junction had 2 bases not matched to a gene; V was cut back by 4 bases and J by 1 base. The CDR3 consists of 13 residues. CDR1 and CDR2 from the germline V gene are SGHKS and YYEKEE (reference sequence). The CDR3 loop reads CASSGGQSYEQYF. Written as DNA, the CDR3 is TGTGCCAGCAGCGGGGGACAGTCCTACGAGCAGTACTTC.